Each of the 7 T cell receptor beta chains below was sequenced from the same sample in a study of T cells in Graves' hyperthyroidism and ophthalmopathy. Template material for amplifying TCR beta CDR3 regions consisted of RNA transcripts. The TCR CDR3 first-round RT-PCR relied on the HTBI primer set. TCRdb processed the multiplex PCR reads anew with MiXCR; each CDR3 protein has one entry. The profile shows some 580,000 distinct CDR3 sequences, more than 15% of them singletons. Material for sequencing was blood. The receptors originated from a woman aged 40 to 50 with Graves' ophthalmopathy.

The rearrangement joins TRBV12-3 or TRBV12-4 to TRBJ2-1; 9 bases fit TRBD1. CDR3 length: 15 residues. The junction had 8 bases not matched to a gene; V was cut back by 4 bases and J by 7 bases. CDR3 nucleotide sequence: TGTGCCAGCAGTTCCCCGGGACAGGGAGTGAATGAGCAGTTCTTC. It codes for CASSSPGQGVNEQFF.

This clonotype was counted at least ten times. V is TRBV7-3 and J is TRBJ2-5, with a weak D call TRBD1 (5 bases). The CDR3 loop spans 13 amino acids. The ends were cut back, 4 bases at V and 5 bases at J, with 11 bases in the middle. CDR1 is SGHTA and CDR2 is FQGTGA in the germline V gene. The CDR3 is CASSSGQAETQYF. The CDR3 DNA sequence: TGTGCCAGCAGCTCAGGGCAGGCCGAGACCCAGTACTTC.

Ten or more counts support this clonotype. V and J are TRBV7-2 and TRBJ2-5; 9 nucleotides agree with TRBD2. This CDR3 is built from 15 residues. Germline loops: CDR1 SGHTA, CDR2 FQGNSA. Trimming took 3 bases from V and 9 from J; bases not matched to a gene: 11. CDR3 DNA: TGTGCCAGCAGCTTGACTAGCGGACCTGGGGCCGCCCAGTACTTC. Amino acid sequence: CASSLTSGPGAAQYF.

CDR3 bases: TGTGCCAGCCGCGGACATTCTTCAGGCACTGAAGCTTTCTTT. The encoded protein is CASRGHSSGTEAFF. The chain recombines TRBV25-1 with TRBJ1-1; D may be TRBD1 (5 bases). Germline-derived CDR1 and CDR2 are MGHDK and SYGVNS. This CDR3 has 14 amino acids. With 8 bases removed from V and 4 bases from J, the gap between germline ends came to 17 bases.

V usage is TRBV19 and J usage is TRBJ2-3; TRBD1 aligns across 7 bases. Germline loops: CDR1 LNHDA, CDR2 SQIVND (reference sequence). V lost 5 bases and J lost 6; bases outside the gene matches: 8. The CDR3 loop spans 14 amino acids. CDR3 bases: TGTGCCAGTAGTGCCGACAGGGTACCTGATACGCAGTATTTT. This encodes CASSADRVPDTQYF.

The sample holds many counts of this clonotype. V and J are TRBV28 and TRBJ2-1; 13 nucleotides agree with TRBD2. With 3 bases clipped from V and 6 bases from J, the junction kept 26 bases outside the gene matches. Germline CDR1 reads MDHEN; CDR2 reads SYDVKM. The CDR3 loop spans 23 amino acids. The CDR3: CASSFTSPSTSGREGRQFNEQFF. CDR3 DNA: TGTGCCAGCAGTTTCACGTCCCCCTCCACTAGCGGGAGGGAGGGGCGACAGTTCAATGAGCAGTTCTTC.

At least ten counts were recorded for this clonotype. V and J are TRBV30 and TRBJ1-2; a weak D match, TRBD1 (5 bases). This CDR3 contains 14 residues. The germline V gene encodes CDR1 GTSNPN and CDR2 SVGIG (reference sequence). Trimming shortened V by 3 bases and J by 4 bases, and 15 bases separated the two germline ends. This chain's CDR3 is CAWRAYRGVYGYTF. The CDR3 DNA is TGTGCCTGGAGAGCTTATAGGGGAGTCTATGGCTACACCTTC.